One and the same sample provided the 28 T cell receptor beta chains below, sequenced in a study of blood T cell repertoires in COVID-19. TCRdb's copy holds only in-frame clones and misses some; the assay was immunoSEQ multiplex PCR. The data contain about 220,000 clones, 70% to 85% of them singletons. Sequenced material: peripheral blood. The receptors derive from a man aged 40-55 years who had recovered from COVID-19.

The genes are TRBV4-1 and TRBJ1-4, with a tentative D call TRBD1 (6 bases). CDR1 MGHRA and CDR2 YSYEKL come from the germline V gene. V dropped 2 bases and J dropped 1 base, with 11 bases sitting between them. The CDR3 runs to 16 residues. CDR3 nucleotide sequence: TGCGCCAGCAGCCAACTCTACAGGGAAACTAATGAAAAACTGTTTTTT. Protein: CASSQLYRETNEKLFF.

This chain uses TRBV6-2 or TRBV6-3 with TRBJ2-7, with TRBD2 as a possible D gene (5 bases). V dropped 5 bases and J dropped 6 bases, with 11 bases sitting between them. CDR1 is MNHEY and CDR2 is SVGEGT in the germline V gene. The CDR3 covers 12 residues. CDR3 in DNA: TGTGCCAGCAGTCGGCGGGCTTCCGAGCAGTACTTC. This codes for CASSRRASEQYF.

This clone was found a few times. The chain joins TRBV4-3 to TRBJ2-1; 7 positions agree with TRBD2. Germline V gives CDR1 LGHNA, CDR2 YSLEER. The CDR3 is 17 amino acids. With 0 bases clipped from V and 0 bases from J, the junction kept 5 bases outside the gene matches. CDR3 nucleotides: TGCGCCAGCAGCCAAGATGCACTAGCGAGCTCCTACAATGAGCAGTTCTTC. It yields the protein CASSQDALASSYNEQFF.

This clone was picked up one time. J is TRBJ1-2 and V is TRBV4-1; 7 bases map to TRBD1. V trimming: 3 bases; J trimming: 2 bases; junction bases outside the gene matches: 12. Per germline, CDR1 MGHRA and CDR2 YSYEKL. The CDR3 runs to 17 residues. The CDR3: CASSQMKTEGQNYGYTF. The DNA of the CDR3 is TGCGCCAGCAGCCAGATGAAGACCGAGGGACAGAACTATGGCTACACCTTC.

CDR3 coding DNA: TGTGCTAGTGGTGTAACCCCGCGATCACAGGGCACTGAAGCTTTCTTT. Protein product: CASGVTPRSQGTEAFF. The genes are TRBV12-5 and TRBJ1-1; D might be TRBD1 (6 bases). The CDR3 spans 16 residues. With 5 bases removed from V and 4 bases from J, the gap between germline ends came to 20 bases. The germline V gene has CDR1 LGHNT and CDR2 FRNRAP.

The chain's CDR3 is CSGGGGPYEQYF. DNA for the CDR3: TGCAGCGGAGGCGGGGGTCCCTACGAGCAGTACTTC. The rearrangement uses TRBV29-1 and TRBJ2-7; 7 bases match TRBD2. Germline CDR1 is SQVTM and CDR2 is ANQGSEA. The CDR3 sequence is 12 residues long. The J segment lost 2 bases and the V segment lost 7 bases, leaving 5 bases of the junction unmatched.

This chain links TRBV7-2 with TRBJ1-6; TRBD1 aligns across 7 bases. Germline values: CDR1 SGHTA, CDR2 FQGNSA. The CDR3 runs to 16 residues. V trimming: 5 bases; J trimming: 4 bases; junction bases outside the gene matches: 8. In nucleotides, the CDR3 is TGTGCCAGCAGCCCCATTCCGGGACAGTATAATTCACCCCTCCACTTT. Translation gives CASSPIPGQYNSPLHF. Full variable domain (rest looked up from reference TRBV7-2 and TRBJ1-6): GAGVSQSPSNKVTEKGKDVELRCDPISGHTALYWYRQSLGQGLEFLIYFQGNSAPDKSGLPSDRFSAERTGGSVSTLTIQRTQQEDSAVYLCASSPIPGQYNSPLHFGNGTRLTVT.

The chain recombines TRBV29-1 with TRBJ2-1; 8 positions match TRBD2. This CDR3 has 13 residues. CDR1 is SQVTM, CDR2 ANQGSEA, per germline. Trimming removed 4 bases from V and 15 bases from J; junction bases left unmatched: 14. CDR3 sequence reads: CSVVTPTSGGGFF. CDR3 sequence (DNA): TGCAGCGTTGTGACCCCAACTAGCGGCGGGGGGTTCTTC.

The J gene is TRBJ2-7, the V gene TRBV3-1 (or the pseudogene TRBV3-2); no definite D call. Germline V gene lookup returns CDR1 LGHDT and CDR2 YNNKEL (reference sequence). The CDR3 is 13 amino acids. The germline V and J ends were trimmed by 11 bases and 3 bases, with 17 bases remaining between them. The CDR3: CAASQFNGYEQYF. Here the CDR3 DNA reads TGTGCCGCCAGCCAGTTTAACGGCTACGAGCAGTACTTC.

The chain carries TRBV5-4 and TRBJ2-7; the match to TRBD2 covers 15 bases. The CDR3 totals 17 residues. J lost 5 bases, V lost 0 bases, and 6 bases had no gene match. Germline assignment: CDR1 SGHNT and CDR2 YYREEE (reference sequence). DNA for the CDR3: TGTGCCAGCAGCTTGGGAGGACTAGCGGGGGGGTTCGACGAGCAGTACTTC. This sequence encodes CASSLGGLAGGFDEQYF. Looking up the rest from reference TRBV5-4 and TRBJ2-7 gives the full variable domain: ETGVTQSPTHLIKTRGQQVTLRCSSQSGHNTVSWYQQALGQGPQFIFQYYREEENGRGNFPPRFSGLQFPNYSSELNVNALELDDSALYLCASSLGGLAGGFDEQYFGPGTRLTVT.

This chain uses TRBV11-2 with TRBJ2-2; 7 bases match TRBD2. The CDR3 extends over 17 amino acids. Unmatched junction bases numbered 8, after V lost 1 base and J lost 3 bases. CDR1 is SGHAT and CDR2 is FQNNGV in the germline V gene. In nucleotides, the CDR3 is TGTGCCAGCAGCTTAGTTCCAGGGAGGGGAGACACCGGGGAGCTGTTTTTT. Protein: CASSLVPGRGDTGELFF.

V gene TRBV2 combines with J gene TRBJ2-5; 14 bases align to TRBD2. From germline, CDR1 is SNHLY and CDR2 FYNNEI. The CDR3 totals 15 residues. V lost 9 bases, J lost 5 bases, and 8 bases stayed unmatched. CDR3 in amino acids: CASSGLAGARETQYF. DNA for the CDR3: TGTGCCAGTTCGGGACTAGCGGGAGCCCGGGAGACCCAGTACTTC.

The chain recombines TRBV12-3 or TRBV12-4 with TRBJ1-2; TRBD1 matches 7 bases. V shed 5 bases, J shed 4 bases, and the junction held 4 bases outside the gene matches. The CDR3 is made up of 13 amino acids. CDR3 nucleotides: TGTGCCAGCAGTGCAGGGACAGTCTATGGCTACACCTTC. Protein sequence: CASSAGTVYGYTF.

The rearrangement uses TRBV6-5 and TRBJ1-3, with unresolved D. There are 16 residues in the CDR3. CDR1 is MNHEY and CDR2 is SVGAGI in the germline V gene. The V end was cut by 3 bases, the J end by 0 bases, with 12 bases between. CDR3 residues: CASSYRLPSSGNTIYF. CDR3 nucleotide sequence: TGTGCCAGCAGTTATAGACTGCCGAGCTCTGGAAACACCATATATTTT.

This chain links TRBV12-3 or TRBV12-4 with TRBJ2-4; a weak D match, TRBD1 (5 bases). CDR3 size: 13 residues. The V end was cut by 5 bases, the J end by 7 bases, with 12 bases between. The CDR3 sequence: CASSKGAANIQYF. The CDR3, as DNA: TGTGCCAGCAGTAAAGGGGCAGCGAACATTCAGTACTTC.

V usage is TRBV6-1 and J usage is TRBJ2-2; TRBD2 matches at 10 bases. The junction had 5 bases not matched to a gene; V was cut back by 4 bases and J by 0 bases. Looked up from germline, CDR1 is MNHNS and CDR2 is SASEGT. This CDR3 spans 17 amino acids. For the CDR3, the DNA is TGTGCCAGCAGTGCTAGCGGGAGACCATCGAACACCGGGGAGCTGTTTTTT. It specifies CASSASGRPSNTGELFF.

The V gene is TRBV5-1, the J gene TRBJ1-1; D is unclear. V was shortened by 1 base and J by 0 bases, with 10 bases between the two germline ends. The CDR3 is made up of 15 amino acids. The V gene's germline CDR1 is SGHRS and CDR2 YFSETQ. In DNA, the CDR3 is TGCGCCAGCAGCTTGATTTCGGGAGTGAACACTGAAGCTTTCTTT. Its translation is CASSLISGVNTEAFF.

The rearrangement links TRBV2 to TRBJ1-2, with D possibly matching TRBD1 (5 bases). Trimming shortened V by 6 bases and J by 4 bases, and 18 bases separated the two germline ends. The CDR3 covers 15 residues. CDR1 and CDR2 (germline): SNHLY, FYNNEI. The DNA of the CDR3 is TGTGCCAGCAGAGGTGGACTAGACAGAGTCTATGGCTACACCTTC. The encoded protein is CASRGGLDRVYGYTF.

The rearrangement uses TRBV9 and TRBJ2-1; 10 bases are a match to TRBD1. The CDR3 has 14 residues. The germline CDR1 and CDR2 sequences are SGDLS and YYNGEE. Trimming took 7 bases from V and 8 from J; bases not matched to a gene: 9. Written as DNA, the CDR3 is TGTGCCAGCGTCCGGGACAGGGGAGAGGATGAGCAGTTCTTC. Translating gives CASVRDRGEDEQFF.

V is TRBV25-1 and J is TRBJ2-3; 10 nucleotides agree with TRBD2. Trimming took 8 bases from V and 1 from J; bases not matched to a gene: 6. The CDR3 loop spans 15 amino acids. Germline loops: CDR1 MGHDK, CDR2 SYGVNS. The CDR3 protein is CASGGLAGGTDTQYF. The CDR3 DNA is TGTGCCAGCGGTGGGCTAGCGGGAGGCACAGATACGCAGTATTTT. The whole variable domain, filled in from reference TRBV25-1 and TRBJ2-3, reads EADIYQTPRYLVIGTGKKITLECSQTMGHDKMYWYQQDPGMELHLIHYSYGVNSTEKGDLSSESTVSRIRTEHFPLTLESARPSHTSQYLCASGGLAGGTDTQYFGPGTRLTVL.

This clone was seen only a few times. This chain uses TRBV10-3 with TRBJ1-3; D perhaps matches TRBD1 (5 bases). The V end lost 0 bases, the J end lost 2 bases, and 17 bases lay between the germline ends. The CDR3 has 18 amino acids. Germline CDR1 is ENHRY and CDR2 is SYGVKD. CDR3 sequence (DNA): TGTGCCATCAGTGAGTCCAACCGAGACAGTCCCCCTGGAAACACCATATATTTT. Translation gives CAISESNRDSPPGNTIYF.

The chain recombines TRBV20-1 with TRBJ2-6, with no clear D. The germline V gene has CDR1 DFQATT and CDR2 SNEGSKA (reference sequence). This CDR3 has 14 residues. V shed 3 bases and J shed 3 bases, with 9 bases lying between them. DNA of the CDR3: TGCAGTGCTAGTGCTTCGGTTGGGGCCAACGTCCTGACTTTC. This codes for CSASASVGANVLTF.

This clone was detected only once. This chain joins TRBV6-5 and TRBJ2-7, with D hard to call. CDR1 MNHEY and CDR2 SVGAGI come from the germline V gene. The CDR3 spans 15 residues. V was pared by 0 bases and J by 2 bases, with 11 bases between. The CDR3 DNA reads TGTGCCAGCAGTTACTCGGGCAGTTCAGCCTACGAGCAGTACTTC. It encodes CASSYSGSSAYEQYF.

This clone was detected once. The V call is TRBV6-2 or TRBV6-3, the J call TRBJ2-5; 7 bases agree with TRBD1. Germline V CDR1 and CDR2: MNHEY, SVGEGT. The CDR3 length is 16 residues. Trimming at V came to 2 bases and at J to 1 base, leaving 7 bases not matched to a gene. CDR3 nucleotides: TGTGCCAGCAGTTACGAGCCGGGACAGCGCCAAGAGACCCAGTACTTC. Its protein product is CASSYEPGQRQETQYF.

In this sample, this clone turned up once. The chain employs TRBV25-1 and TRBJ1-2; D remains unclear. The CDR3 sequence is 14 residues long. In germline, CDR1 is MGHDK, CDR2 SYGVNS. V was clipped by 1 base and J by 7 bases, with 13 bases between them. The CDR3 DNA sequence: TGTGCCAGCAGTGAATCGCGCCGCCGTGGTGGCTACACCTTC. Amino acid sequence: CASSESRRRGGYTF.

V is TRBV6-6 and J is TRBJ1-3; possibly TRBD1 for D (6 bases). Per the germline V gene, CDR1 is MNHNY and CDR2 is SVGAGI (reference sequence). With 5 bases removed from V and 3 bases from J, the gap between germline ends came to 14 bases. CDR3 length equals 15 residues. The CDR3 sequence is CASSKNREGGNTIYF. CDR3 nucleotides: TGTGCCAGCAGTAAGAACAGGGAGGGTGGAAACACCATATATTTT.

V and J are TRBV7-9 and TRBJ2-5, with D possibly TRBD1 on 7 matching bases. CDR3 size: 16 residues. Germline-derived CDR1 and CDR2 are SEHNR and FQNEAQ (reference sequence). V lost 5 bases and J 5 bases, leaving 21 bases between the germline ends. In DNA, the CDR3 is TGTGCCAGCAGCAAACGGGGGACAGTCCGGTGGGAGACCCAGTACTTC. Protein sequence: CASSKRGTVRWETQYF. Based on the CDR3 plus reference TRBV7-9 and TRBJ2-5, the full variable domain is DTGVSQNPRHKITKRGQNVTFRCDPISEHNRLYWYRQTLGQGPEFLTYFQNEAQLEKSRLLSDRFSAERPKGSFSTLEIQRTEQGDSAMYLCASSKRGTVRWETQYFGPGTRLLVL.

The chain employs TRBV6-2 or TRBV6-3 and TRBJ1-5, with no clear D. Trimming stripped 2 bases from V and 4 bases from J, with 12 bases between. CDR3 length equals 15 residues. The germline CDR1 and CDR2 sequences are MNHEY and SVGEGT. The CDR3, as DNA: TGTGCCAGCAGTTACGGTAGTGGCGGTAATCAGCCCCAGCATTTT. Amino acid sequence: CASSYGSGGNQPQHF.